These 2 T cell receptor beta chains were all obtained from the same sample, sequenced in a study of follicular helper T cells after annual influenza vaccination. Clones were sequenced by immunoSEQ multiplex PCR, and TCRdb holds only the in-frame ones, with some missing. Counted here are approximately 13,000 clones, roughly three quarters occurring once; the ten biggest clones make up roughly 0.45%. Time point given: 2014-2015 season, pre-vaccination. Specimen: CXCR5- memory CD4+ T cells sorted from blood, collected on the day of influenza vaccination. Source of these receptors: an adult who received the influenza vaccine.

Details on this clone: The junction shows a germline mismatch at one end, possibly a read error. The CDR3 DNA sequence: TGCGCCAGCAGCTACGACAGACCTAATGAAAAGCTGTTTTTT. The encoded protein is CASSYDRPNEKLFF. The genes are TRBV5-1 and TRBJ1-4; D is perhaps TRBD1 (5 bases). This CDR3 is built from 14 residues. The germline gives CDR1 SGHRS, CDR2 YFSETQ.

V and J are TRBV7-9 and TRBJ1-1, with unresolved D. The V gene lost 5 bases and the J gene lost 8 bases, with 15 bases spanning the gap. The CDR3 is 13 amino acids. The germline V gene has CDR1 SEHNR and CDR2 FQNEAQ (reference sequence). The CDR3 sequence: CASSRQLDAEAFF. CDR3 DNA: TGTGCCAGCAGCCGACAATTGGATGCCGAAGCTTTCTTT.